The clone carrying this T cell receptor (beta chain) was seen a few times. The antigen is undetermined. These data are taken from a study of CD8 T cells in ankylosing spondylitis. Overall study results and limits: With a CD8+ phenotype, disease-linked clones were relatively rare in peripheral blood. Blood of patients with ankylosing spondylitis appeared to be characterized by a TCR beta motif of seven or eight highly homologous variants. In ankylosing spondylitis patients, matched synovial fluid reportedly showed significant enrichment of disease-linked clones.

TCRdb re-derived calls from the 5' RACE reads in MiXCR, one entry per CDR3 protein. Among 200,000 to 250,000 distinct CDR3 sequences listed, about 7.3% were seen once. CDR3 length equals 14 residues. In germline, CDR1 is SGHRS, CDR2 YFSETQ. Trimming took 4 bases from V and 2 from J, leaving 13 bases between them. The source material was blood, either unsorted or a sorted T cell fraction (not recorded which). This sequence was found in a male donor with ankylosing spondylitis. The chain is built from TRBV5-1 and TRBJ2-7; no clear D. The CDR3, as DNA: TGCGCCAGCAGCCCCGGGTCCGCCGCCTACGAGCAGTACTTC. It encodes CASSPGSAAYEQYF.